This note documents a single T cell receptor (beta chain) sequence. Its antigen remains unknown. V lost 6 bases to trimming and J lost 7 bases, with 21 bases between them. Germline values: CDR1 MNHNY, CDR2 SVGAGI (reference sequence). The CDR3 is 15 residues long. This sample was taken from a study of blood T cells in healthy people across ages. Primers used in a second PCR of roughly 7 to 11 cycles were a sample-barcoded 5' primer and a J-beta primer mix. TCRdb passed the 5' RACE reads through MiXCR, listing each CDR3 protein once. There are 750,000 to 850,000 distinct CDR3 sequences in the sample; approximately 25% occur only once, and roughly 3.5% lies in the top ten. Study-level points and caveats: The study regarded diversity estimates from one million T cells as underestimates.

These sequences were also reported in another study, on T cells of mothers and their children.

This receptor was obtained from a boy younger than 18 in good health. The material sequenced was blood. The chain uses TRBV6-6 and TRBJ1-2; unclear D gene. The CDR3 DNA reads as TGTGCCAGCAGAGAAACCGGCCCCTTCCGTGTTGGCTACACCTTC. Translating gives CASRETGPFRVGYTF.